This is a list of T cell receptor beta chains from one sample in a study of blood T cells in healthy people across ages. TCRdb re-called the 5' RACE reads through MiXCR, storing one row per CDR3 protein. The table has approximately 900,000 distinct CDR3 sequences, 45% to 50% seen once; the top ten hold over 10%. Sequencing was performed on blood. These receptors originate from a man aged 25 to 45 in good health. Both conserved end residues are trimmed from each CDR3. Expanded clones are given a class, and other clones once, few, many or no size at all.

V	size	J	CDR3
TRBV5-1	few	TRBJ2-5	ASSLAPDPREQY
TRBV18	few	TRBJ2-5	ASSPPAVSPKYQETQY
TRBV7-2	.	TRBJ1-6	ASSTGTAASPLH
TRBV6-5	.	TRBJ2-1	ASSLIASYNEQF
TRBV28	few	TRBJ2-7	ASSFGGTSYEQY
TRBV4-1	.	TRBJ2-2	ASSATGSVTGELF
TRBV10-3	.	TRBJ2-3	AISAGNSPSTQY
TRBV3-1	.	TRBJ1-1	ASSQDFAGGEAF
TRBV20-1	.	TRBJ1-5	SATPGHFSQPQH
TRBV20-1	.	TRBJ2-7	SASSPGTSIDEQY
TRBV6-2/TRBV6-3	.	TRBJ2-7	ASSYAGSSSYEQY
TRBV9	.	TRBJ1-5	ASSVGGPGSRPQH
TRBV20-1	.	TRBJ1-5	SAPRDRARGSNQPQH
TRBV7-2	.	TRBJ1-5	ASSVYGQGHQPQH
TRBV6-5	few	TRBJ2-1	ASTRYNEQF
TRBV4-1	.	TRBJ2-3	ASSQEHGAIGGGTDTQY
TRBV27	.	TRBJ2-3	ASSWGTEQY
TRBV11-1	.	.	ASADRASETQY
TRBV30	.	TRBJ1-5	AWSTSYRVLQH
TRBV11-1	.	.	ASSQTGDGIQY
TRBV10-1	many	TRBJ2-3	ASSEVTGITDTQY
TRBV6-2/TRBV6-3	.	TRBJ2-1	ASYPQLAGGSYNEQF
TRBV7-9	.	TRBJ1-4	ASSAGTDLTNEKLF
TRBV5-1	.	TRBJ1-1	ASSLGNSGPAGNAEAF
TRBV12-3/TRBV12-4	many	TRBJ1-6	ASSLRGRASPLH
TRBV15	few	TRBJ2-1	ATSRDRSRSYNEQF
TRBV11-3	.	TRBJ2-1	ASSLSFLGQSSYNEQF
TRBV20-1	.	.	SASPEASLYEQY
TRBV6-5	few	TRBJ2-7	ASSAGGTAEQY
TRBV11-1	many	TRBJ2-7	ASTQGSYEQY
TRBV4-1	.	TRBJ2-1	ASSQVGMMNEQF
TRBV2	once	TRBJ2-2	ASKGQGGVTGELF
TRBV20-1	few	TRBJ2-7	SAQPRTFSYEQY
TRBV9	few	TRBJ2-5	ASSVSTAIGETQY
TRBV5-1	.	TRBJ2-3	ASSSQVAPQY
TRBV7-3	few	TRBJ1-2	ASSLNPMMNGYT
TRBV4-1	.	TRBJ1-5	ASSQDRGPQPQH
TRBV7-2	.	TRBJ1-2	ASNLDYYGYT
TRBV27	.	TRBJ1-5	ASSLRGWQASFNQPQH
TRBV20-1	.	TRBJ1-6	SARNGQDSFSYNSPLH
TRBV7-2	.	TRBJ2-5	ASSSLAGLETQY
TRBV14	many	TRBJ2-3	ASSLTGLAAINTQY
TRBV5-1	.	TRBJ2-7	ASSLKGQGELYEQY
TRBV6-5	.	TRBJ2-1	ASSDVHANNEQF
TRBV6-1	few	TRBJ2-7	ASRSYSYEQY
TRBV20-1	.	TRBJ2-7	SARRGQPYEQY
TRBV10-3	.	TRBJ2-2	AISESITGMTGELF
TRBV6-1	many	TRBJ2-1	ASSPTEGAGGNEQF
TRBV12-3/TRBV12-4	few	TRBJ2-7	ASTSDRVYEQY
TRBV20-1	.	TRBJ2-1	SARYEEQF
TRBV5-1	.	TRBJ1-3	ASSLGPGEGNTIY
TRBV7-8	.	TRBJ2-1	ASSSYTSGGYNEQF
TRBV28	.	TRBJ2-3	ASSWDTRADTQY
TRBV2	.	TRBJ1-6	ASTDPGGAFYDSPLH
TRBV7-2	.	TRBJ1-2	ASSPGQGLGCT